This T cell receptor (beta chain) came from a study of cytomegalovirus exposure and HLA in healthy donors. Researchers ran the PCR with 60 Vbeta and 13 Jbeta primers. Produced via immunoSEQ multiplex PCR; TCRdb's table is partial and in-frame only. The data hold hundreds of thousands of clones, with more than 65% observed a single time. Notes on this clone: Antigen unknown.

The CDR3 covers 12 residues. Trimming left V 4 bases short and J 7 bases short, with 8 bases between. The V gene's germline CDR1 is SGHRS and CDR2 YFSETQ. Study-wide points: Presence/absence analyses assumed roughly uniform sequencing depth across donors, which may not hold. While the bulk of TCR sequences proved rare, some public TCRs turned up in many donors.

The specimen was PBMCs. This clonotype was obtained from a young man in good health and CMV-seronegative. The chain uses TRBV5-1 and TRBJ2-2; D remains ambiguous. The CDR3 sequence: CASSLDGGELFF. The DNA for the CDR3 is TGCGCCAGCAGCCTGGACGGCGGGGAGCTGTTTTTT.